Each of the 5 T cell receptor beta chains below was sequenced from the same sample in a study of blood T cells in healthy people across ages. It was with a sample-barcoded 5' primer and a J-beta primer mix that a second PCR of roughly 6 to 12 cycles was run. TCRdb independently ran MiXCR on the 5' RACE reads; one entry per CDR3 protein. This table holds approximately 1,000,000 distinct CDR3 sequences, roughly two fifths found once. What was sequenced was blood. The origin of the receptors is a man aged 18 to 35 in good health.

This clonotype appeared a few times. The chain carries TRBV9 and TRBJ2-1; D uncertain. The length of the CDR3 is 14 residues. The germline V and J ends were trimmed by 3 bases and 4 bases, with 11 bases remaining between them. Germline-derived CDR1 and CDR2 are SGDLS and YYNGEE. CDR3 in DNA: TGTGCCAGCAGCGCGGCCAAGGAGTACAATGAGCAGTTCTTC. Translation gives CASSAAKEYNEQFF.

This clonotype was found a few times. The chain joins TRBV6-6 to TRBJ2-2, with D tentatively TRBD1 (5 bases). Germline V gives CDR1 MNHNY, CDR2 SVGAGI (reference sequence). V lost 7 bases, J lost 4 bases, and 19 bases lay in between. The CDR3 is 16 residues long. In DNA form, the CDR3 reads TGTGCCAGCACCGTAAACTGGGGCAGAGGCACCGGGGAGCTGTTTTTT. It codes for CASTVNWGRGTGELFF.

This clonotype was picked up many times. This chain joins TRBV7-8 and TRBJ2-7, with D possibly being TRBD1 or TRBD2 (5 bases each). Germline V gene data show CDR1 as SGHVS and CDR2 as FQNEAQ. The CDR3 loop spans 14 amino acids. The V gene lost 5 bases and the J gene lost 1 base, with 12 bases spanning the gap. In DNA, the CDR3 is TGTGCCAGCAGCGGAACCGGGACGTCCTACGAGCAGTACTTC. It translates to CASSGTGTSYEQYF.

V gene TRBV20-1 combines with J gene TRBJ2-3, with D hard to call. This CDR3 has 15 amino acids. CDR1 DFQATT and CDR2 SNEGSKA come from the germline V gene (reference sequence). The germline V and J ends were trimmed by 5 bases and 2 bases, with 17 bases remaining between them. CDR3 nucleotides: TGCAGTGCTCCTCAGGACGGATCTGACACAGATACGCAGTATTTT. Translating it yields CSAPQDGSDTDTQYF.

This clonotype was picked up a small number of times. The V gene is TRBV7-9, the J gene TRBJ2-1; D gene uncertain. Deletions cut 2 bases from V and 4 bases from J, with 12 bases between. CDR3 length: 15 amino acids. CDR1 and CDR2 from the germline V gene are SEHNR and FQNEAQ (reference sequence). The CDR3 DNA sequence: TGTGCCAGCAGCTTATCCGAGGCTCCTTACAATGAGCAGTTCTTC. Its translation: CASSLSEAPYNEQFF.